This passage covers 3 T cell receptor beta chains from one sample sequenced in a study of T cell changes during pregnancy in multiple sclerosis. Measured with immunoSEQ multiplex PCR; TCRdb has only the in-frame clones, and not every one. The data contain under 80,000 clones, around 90% of them seen just once; the ten biggest clones take up 0.45% to 0.55%. The specimen was CD4+ T cells from peripheral blood mononuclear cells, collected in the second trimester of pregnancy. Every receptor here comes from a female donor with multiple sclerosis, enrolled in a pregnancy study.

The genes are TRBV27 and TRBJ2-1; TRBD2 matches 7 bases. V lost 4 bases and J lost 6; bases outside the gene matches: 15. Germline V CDR1 and CDR2: MNHEY, SMNVEV (reference sequence). The CDR3 covers 17 residues. CDR3 sequence (DNA): TGTGCCAGCAGTTATAGGGAAGGTTATGGGAGGGGCAATGAGCAGTTCTTC. This codes for CASSYREGYGRGNEQFF.

This sequence joins TRBV9 and TRBJ1-1, with TRBD1 matching over 8 bases. V was pared by 4 bases and J by 5 bases, with 4 bases of the junction left unmatched. This CDR3 contains 13 residues. In germline, CDR1 is SGDLS, CDR2 YYNGEE. CDR3: CASSSTGETEAFF. CDR3 DNA sequence: TGTGCCAGCAGCTCGACAGGGGAGACTGAAGCTTTCTTT.

This chain connects TRBV6-1 to TRBJ2-5; 7 bases line up with TRBD1. Germline assignment: CDR1 MNHNS and CDR2 SASEGT. The CDR3 loop spans 14 amino acids. Unmatched junction bases numbered 7, after V lost 7 bases and J lost 2 bases. CDR3: CASNPRTGQETQYF. The CDR3 DNA sequence: TGTGCCAGCAACCCCCGGACAGGACAAGAGACCCAGTACTTC.